This T cell receptor beta chain was recovered during a study of blood T cells in healthy people across ages. General study findings and limits: Leaving the PBMCs unsorted stopped any conclusive comparison of naive versus antigen-experienced cells. Compared with aged donors, long-lived donors showed fewer expanded clones, suggesting selection. With naive T cell percentage, TCR beta diversity showed a strong correlation.

V dropped 4 bases and J dropped 9; count of bases not matched to a gene: 12. CDR1 and CDR2 (germline): SGHRS, YFSETQ. This CDR3 spans 15 amino acids. Combining a sample-barcoded 5' primer with a J-beta primer mix, a second PCR ran for roughly 6 to 11 cycles. TCRdb re-called the 5' RACE reads with MiXCR, one entry per CDR3 protein. The data hold about 780,000 distinct CDR3 sequences, with more than 35% observed a single time. Remarks on this clonotype: The target antigen is unknown. A much more abundant neighbour one base away suggests this may be a read error.

The sequenced material came from blood. The clonotype comes from a man older than 75 in good health. The chain has TRBV5-1 and TRBJ2-1; TRBD2 matches 8 bases. The CDR3 nucleotides read TGCGCCAGCAGCCCGCCCGGACTAGCTCTTGGTGAGCAGTTCTTC. It is translated as CASSPPGLALGEQFF.